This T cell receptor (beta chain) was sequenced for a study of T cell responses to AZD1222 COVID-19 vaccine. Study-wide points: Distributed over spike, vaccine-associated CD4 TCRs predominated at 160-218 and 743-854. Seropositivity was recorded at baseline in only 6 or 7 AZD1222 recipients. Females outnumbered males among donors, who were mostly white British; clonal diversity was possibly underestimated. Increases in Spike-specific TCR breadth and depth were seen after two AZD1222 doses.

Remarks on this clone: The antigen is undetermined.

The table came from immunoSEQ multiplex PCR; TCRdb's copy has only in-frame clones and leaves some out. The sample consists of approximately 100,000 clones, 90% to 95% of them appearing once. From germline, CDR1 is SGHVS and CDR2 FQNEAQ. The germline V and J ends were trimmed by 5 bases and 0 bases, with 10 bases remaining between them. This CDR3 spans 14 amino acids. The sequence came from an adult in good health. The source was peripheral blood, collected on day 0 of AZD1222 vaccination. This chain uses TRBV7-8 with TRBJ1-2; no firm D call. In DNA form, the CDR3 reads TGTGCCAGCAGCCCATACGCCACTAACTATGGCTACACCTTC. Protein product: CASSPYATNYGYTF. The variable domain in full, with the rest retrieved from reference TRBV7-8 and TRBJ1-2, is GAGVSQSPRYKVAKRGQDVALRCDPISGHVSLFWYQQALGQGPEFLTYFQNEAQLDKSGLPSDRFFAERPEGSVSTLKIQRTQQEDSAVYLCASSPYATNYGYTFGSGTRLTVV.